The clone carrying this TCR beta chain was counted only a few times. The antigen is undetermined. The sample is drawn from a study of response to subunit inactivated influenza vaccine. Study-level findings and limits: Few new T cells, the authors suggested, are recruited by each seasonal influenza vaccination.

TCRdb reprocessed the RT-PCR reads via MiXCR and lists one record per CDR3 protein. Of roughly 500,000 distinct CDR3 sequences detected, roughly 25% appear once; the ten largest clones hold less than 2.5%. Looked up from germline, CDR1 is SEHNR and CDR2 is FQNEAQ (reference sequence). J lost 6 bases, V lost 1 base, and 11 bases had no gene match. The CDR3 contains 17 residues. Specimen: CD4+ T cells sorted from PBMCs, collected roughly 5 days after vaccination. This chain uses TRBV7-9 with TRBJ2-2; 7 bases line up with TRBD1. The clonotype comes from a man aged 50 to 59 who received an inactivated influenza vaccine. The CDR3 DNA is TGTGCCAGCAGCTTAGGAGTTGGGACAGCGTCACCCGGGGAGCTGTTTTTT. Translation: CASSLGVGTASPGELFF.